What follows are 13 T cell receptor beta chains derived from one specimen sequenced in a study of T cell repertoires in cytomegalovirus infection. TCRdb re-derived calls from the reads in MiXCR, one entry per CDR3 protein. The sample has about 450,000 distinct CDR3 sequences; approximately 33% are singletons. Sequenced material: PBMCs. These receptors were taken from a human donor in good health (CMV status not recorded). Some clones in this sample may be carry-over from other donors' samples.

The chain recombines TRBV6-2 or TRBV6-3 with TRBJ2-1; 8 bases are a match to TRBD2. The CDR3 consists of 15 residues. The V gene's germline CDR1 is MNHEY and CDR2 SVGEGT. V was pared by 6 bases and J by 2 bases, with 6 bases of the junction left unmatched. CDR3: CASRLAGFTYNEQFF. DNA for the CDR3: TGTGCCAGCAGATTAGCGGGGTTTACCTACAATGAGCAGTTCTTC.

There are a few counts of this clonotype. This chain links TRBV12-3 or TRBV12-4 with TRBJ2-1; D might be TRBD2 (5 bases). With 3 bases removed from V and 0 bases from J, the gap between germline ends came to 9 bases. CDR3 size: 15 residues. Written as DNA, the CDR3 is TGTGCCAGCAGTTTCCTAGCAAACTCCTACAATGAGCAGTTCTTC. It translates to CASSFLANSYNEQFF.

This clonotype is labeled as medium-sized. V gene TRBV7-2 combines with J gene TRBJ2-3; D gene ambiguous. The CDR3 sequence is 13 residues long. Per the germline V gene, CDR1 is SGHTA and CDR2 is FQGNSA. V gave up 2 bases and J gave up 3 bases, with 6 bases separating them. The CDR3 region is CASSLRLTDTQYF. The DNA for the CDR3 is TGTGCCAGCAGCTTAAGACTTACAGATACGCAGTATTTT.

This clonotype was seen many times. V usage is TRBV7-2 and J usage is TRBJ1-5, with D tentatively TRBD1 (6 bases). The germline V gene encodes CDR1 SGHTA and CDR2 FQGNSA. The CDR3 spans 16 residues. V shed 5 bases and J shed 3 bases, with 17 bases lying between them. This CDR3 is CASSKQGVTLNQPQHF. DNA of the CDR3: TGTGCCAGCAGCAAACAGGGAGTGACCCTCAATCAGCCCCAGCATTTT. The full variable domain, with the rest looked up from reference TRBV7-2 and TRBJ1-5, is GAGVSQSPSNKVTEKGKDVELRCDPISGHTALYWYRQSLGQGLEFLIYFQGNSAPDKSGLPSDRFSAERTGGSVSTLTIQRTQQEDSAVYLCASSKQGVTLNQPQHFGDGTRLSIL.

The gene calls are TRBV4-3 and TRBJ1-5; the D gene is possibly TRBD1 (6 bases). The CDR3 is 15 amino acids. V shed 3 bases and J shed 0 bases, with 9 bases lying between them. Looked up from germline, CDR1 is LGHNA and CDR2 is YSLEER. The DNA of the CDR3 is TGCGCCAGCAGCCAGGGGGCGGATAGCAATCAGCCCCAGCATTTT. As protein: CASSQGADSNQPQHF.

The chain recombines TRBV13 with TRBJ2-2; D gene unclear. CDR1 is PRHDT, CDR2 FYEKMQ, per germline (reference sequence). The CDR3 length is 16 residues. The V end was cut by 0 bases, the J end by 0 bases, with 8 bases between. The CDR3 DNA reads as TGTGCCAGCAGCTTAGGTACTTTCCCGAACACCGGGGAGCTGTTTTTT. This codes for CASSLGTFPNTGELFF.

As regards this clonotype: Being one base from a much bigger clone, this may be a read error. The chain joins TRBV11-2 to TRBJ1-4, with 8 bases that match TRBD1. Looked up from germline, CDR1 is SGHAT and CDR2 is FQNNGV. The CDR3 contains 15 residues. Trimming at V came to 5 bases and at J to 6 bases, leaving 8 bases not matched to a gene. CDR3 amino acids: CASSNPTGVDEKLFF. The CDR3, as DNA: TGTGCCAGCAGCAATCCGACAGGGGTGGATGAAAAACTGTTTTTT.

This clonotype was observed many times. The chain links TRBV25-1 to TRBJ2-1; either TRBD1 or TRBD2 may fit D (6 bases each). CDR3 size: 16 residues. V was clipped by 3 bases and J by 9 bases, with 21 bases between them. Looked up from germline, CDR1 is MGHDK and CDR2 is SYGVNS. The CDR3 DNA is TGTGCCAGCAGTGACATATCGGGGGCCCAAAGGGGTGAGCAGTTCTTC. This encodes CASSDISGAQRGEQFF.

CDR3: CASSFGNPGTADTQYF. CDR3 in DNA: TGTGCCAGCAGTTTTGGGAACCCCGGGACAGCGGATACGCAGTATTTT. The J gene is TRBJ2-3, the V gene TRBV28, with 7 bases matching TRBD1. The CDR3 totals 16 residues. The ends lost 3 bases at V and 6 bases at J; junction bases unmatched: 12. Per germline, CDR1 MDHEN and CDR2 SYDVKM.

This chain uses TRBV4-1 with TRBJ2-7; 10 positions match TRBD2. The V gene end was trimmed by 3 bases and the J gene end by 3 bases; junction bases not matched to a gene: 5. In germline, CDR1 is MGHRA, CDR2 YSYEKL. This CDR3 is 15 amino acids long. The CDR3 here is CASSQLAGGNYEQYF. The CDR3 coding sequence is TGCGCCAGCAGCCAGTTAGCGGGGGGAAACTACGAGCAGTACTTC.

In its sample, this clonotype was seen once. The CDR3 coding sequence is TGTGCCAGCTCAATTACTCCCGTGAACACTGAAGCTTTCTTT. Its translation is CASSITPVNTEAFF. The chain uses TRBV18 and TRBJ1-1; no clear D. The CDR3 covers 14 residues. Germline values: CDR1 KGHSH, CDR2 LQKENI. The V gene lost 5 bases and the J gene lost 0 bases, with 10 bases spanning the gap.

This chain connects TRBV19 to TRBJ2-5; a possible D gene is TRBD1 (6 bases). The CDR3 is made up of 16 amino acids. Germline CDR1 reads LNHDA; CDR2 reads SQIVND (reference sequence). Trimming cost V 5 bases and J 5 bases, with 21 bases left between them. CDR3 region: CASSVGTSMARETQYF. As DNA, the CDR3 is TGTGCCAGTAGTGTGGGGACATCGATGGCACGGGAGACCCAGTACTTC.

V and J are TRBV5-1 and TRBJ2-3; 7 positions match TRBD1. The CDR3 loop spans 15 amino acids. Germline V gene data show CDR1 as SGHRS and CDR2 as YFSETQ. With 0 bases clipped from V and 3 bases from J, the junction kept 4 bases outside the gene matches. CDR3 sequence reads: CASSLDDRETDTQYF. CDR3 nucleotide sequence: TGCGCCAGCAGCTTGGACGACAGGGAGACAGATACGCAGTATTTT.